The source of this TCR beta chain is a study of T cell changes during pregnancy in multiple sclerosis (dated by TCRdb to between 2018 and 2021). Regarding the complete study: The study looked at changes in the T cell repertoire across pregnancy in women with multiple sclerosis.

Concerning this clone: The antigen it binds to is not known. Within one base of it there is no much larger clone, and no base qualities were kept.

V loses 5 bases, J loses 4 bases, and the germline ends lie 6 bases apart. The germline V gene gives CDR1 as MNHEY and CDR2 as SVGAGI. From its cysteine to its phenylalanine, the CDR3 spans 13 amino acids. Solely the CDR3 DNA is kept, with 39 bases framed from the first base. The method behind the library was the immunoSEQ multiplex PCR assay. The table was pulled from immuneACCESS by TCRdb, which kept in-frame rearrangements only. Such tables lose some clones; where checked, under half of the loss comes from unresolved V genes, and the rest has no known cause. For this sample the table gives approximately 9,100 clones, of which approximately 87% were detected only once. About 5.2% of the sample belongs to the ten largest clones.

The chain is encoded by TRBV6-5 joined to TRBJ2-6; the D segment cannot be called with confidence. The sequenced sample was CD8+ T cells from peripheral blood mononuclear cells, obtained in the first trimester of pregnancy. The TCR comes from a female donor in good health, enrolled as a control in a pregnancy study. CDR3 reads: CASSPMGANVLTF. Read as DNA, the sequence is TGTGCCAGCAGTCCCATGGGGGCCAACGTCCTGACTTTC.